This TCR beta chain was sequenced during a study of blood T cell repertoires in COVID-19. On the study more broadly: Spain, Italy and the United States supplied samples that represented acute and convalescent COVID-19.

This study enrolled people aged about 18 to 100 from roughly 22 US geographic areas. Allocation to cohorts depended on clinical history reported by the participants. Germline-derived CDR1 and CDR2 are MNHEY and SVGAGI. V dropped 5 bases and J dropped 0 bases, with 10 bases sitting between them. The CDR3 extends over 14 amino acids. Authors' processing steps: The authors estimated nucleated cell counts from reference gene primer amplification. Data came from immunoSEQ multiplex PCR; TCRdb stores just in-frame clones and leaves some out. The V and J calls and clone size come from that table; D and trimming were worked out from the DNA. The profile shows hundreds of thousands of clones, about nine tenths of them singletons.

Sequencing was carried out using PBMCs or T cells enriched from blood (not recorded which). V usage is TRBV6-5 and J usage is TRBJ1-1, with D tentatively TRBD1 (6 bases). This clonotype was sampled from a man in his forties who had recovered from COVID-19. CDR3 region: CASSTGHMNTEAFF. The CDR3, as DNA: TGTGCCAGCAGTACGGGACACATGAACACTGAAGCTTTCTTT.